This TCR beta chain was found in a study of T cell repertoires in cytomegalovirus infection. TCRdb ran MiXCR on the reads and lists one entry per CDR3 protein. Of 560,000 or so distinct CDR3 sequences listed, approximately 15% are singletons. In its sample, this clonotype was seen many times. This CDR3 is 14 amino acids long. CDR1 and CDR2 (germline): LGHNA, YNFKEQ. Between the trimmed V and J ends, which lost 3 bases and 8 bases, there was a span of 13 bases. The clonotype was recovered from a human donor in good health (CMV status not recorded). Some clones in this sample may be carry-over from other donors' samples. Sequencing input: CD8+ T cells from PBMCs. This rearrangement joins TRBV4-2 to TRBJ2-2; D gene unclear. This CDR3 reads CASSQKWDPGELFF. The CDR3 coding sequence is TGTGCCAGCAGCCAGAAGTGGGATCCGGGGGAGCTGTTTTTT.